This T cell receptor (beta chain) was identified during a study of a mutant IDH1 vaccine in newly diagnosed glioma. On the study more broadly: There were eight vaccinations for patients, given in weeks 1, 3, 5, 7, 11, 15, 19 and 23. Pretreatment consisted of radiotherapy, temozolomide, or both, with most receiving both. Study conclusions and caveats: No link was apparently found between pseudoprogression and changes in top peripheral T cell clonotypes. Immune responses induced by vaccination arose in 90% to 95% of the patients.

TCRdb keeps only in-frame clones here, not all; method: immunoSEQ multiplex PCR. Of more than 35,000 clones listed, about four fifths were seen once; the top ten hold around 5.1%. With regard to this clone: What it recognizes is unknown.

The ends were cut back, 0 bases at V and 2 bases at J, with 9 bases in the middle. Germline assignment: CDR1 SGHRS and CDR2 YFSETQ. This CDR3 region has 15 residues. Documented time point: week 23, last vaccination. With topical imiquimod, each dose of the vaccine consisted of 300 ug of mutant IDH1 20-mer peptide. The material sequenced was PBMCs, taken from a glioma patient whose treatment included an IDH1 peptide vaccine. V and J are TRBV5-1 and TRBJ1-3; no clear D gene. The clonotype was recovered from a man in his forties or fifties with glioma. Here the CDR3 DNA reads TGCGCCAGCAGCTTGGGGACCCCCCCTGGAAACACCATATATTTT. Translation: CASSLGTPPGNTIYF. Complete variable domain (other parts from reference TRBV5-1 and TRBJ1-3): KAGVTQTPRYLIKTRGQQVTLSCSPISGHRSVSWYQQTPGQGLQFLFEYFSETQRNKGNFPGRFSGRQFSNSRSEMNVSTLELGDSALYLCASSLGTPPGNTIYFGEGSWLTVV.